Listed below are T cell receptor beta chains from one sample, sequenced in a study of blood T cell dynamics during melanoma immunotherapy. TCRdb keeps only in-frame clones here, not all; method: immunoSEQ multiplex PCR. The table lists about 6,300 clones, about 93% of them singletons. The source material was cell-free DNA from blood, sampled from a patient treated with checkpoint blockade. The receptors were gathered from a human donor with melanoma. Each CDR3 is given with its conserved first and last residue. Each record gives: V gene, J gene, CDR3 protein.

>TRBV7-9|TRBJ2-7
CASSPPGSPYEQYF
>TRBV6-1|TRBJ1-5
CASSEVWGSNQPQHF
>TRBV4-1|TRBJ2-7
CASSQGPTNYEQYF
>TRBV5-1|TRBJ1-2
CASSLAVGGNYGYTF
>TRBV5-1|TRBJ1-3
CASSLDGGNTIYF
>TRBV5-1|TRBJ2-1
CASSLYSSYNSYNEQFF
>TRBV7-3|TRBJ2-1
CASSLTLGERVEQFF
>TRBV15|TRBJ2-2
CATSKDREVGELFF
>TRBV28|TRBJ2-1
CASSSPGDVNEQFF
>TRBV19|TRBJ2-5
CASSVLAGGSKETQYF
>TRBV6-1|TRBJ1-1
CASSGSLGTEAFF
>TRBV28|TRBJ2-3
CASSLSRLAGGADTQYF
>TRBV10-1|TRBJ1-3
CASTGPARDGSSGNTIYF
>TRBV18|TRBJ1-5
CASSPAAGGLSNQPQHF
>TRBV5-4|TRBJ2-7
CASSGTGTEQYF
>TRBV28|TRBJ2-1
CASSFVSTNEQFF
>TRBV27|TRBJ2-2
CASRALGGGELFF
>TRBV6-5|TRBJ2-7
CASLGSALEQYF
>TRBV30|TRBJ2-7
CAWDRIRTSGRTSSEQYF
>TRBV14|TRBJ2-7
CASSRVRSSYEQYF
>TRBV28|TRBJ2-7
CAARTVTYEQYF
>TRBV6-5|TRBJ1-1
CASRRMNTEAFF